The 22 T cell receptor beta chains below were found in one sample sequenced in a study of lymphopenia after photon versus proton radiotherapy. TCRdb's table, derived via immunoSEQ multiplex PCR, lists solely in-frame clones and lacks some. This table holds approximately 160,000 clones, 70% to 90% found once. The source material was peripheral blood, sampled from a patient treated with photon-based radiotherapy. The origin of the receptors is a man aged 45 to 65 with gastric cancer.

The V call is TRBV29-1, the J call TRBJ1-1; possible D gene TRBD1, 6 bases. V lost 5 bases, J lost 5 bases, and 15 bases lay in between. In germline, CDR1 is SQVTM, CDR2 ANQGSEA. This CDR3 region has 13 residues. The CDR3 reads CSVFGQTFTEAFF. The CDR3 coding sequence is TGCAGCGTTTTCGGACAGACGTTTACTGAAGCTTTCTTT.

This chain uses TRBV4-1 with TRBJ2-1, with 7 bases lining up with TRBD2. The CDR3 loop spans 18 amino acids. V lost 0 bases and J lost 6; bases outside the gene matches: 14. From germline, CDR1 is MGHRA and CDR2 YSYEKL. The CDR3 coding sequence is TGCGCCAGCAGCCAAGATCTTCCCGTGGCTAGCGGATTCAATGAGCAGTTCTTC. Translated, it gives CASSQDLPVASGFNEQFF.

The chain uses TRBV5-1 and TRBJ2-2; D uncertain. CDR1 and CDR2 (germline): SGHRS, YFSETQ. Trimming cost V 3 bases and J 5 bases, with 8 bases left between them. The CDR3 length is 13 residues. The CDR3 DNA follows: TGCGCCAGCAGCTGGGTTCAAACCGGGGAGCTGTTTTTT. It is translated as CASSWVQTGELFF.

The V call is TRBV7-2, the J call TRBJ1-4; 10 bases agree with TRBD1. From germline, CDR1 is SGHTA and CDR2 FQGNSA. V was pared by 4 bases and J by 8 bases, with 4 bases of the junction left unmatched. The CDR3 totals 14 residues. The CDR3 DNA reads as TGTGCCAGCAGCTCGACAGGGGGCAGGGAAAAACTGTTTTTT. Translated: CASSSTGGREKLFF.

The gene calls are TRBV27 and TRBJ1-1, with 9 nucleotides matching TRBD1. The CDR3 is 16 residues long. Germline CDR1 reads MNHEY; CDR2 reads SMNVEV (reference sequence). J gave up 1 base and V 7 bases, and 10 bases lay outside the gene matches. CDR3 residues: CASNGRQGGPNTEAFF. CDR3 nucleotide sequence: TGTGCCAGCAACGGAAGACAGGGGGGACCGAACACTGAAGCTTTCTTT.

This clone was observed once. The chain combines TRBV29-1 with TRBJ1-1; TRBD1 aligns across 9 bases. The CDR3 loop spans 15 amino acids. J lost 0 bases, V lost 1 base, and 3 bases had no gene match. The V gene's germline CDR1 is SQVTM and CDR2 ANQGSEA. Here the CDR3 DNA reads TGCAGCGTTGAAGGGGGACAGGGTGTGAACACTGAAGCTTTCTTT. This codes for CSVEGGQGVNTEAFF.

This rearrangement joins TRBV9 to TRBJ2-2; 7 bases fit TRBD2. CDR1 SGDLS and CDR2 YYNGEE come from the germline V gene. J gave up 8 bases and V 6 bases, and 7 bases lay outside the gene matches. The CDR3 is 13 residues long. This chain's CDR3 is CASKAGSTGELFF. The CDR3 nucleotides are TGTGCCAGCAAAGCGGGATCGACTGGGGAGCTGTTTTTT.

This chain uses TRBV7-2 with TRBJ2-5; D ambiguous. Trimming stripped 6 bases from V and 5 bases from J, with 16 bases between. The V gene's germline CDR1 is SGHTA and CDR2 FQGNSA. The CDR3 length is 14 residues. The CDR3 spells CASSIRNLWETQYF. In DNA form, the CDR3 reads TGTGCCAGCAGTATTCGGAACTTGTGGGAGACCCAGTACTTC.

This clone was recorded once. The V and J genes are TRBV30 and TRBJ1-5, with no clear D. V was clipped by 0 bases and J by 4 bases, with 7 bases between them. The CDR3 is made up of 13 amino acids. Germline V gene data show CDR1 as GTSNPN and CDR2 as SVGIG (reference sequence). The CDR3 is CAWSVDQNQPQHF. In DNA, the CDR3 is TGTGCCTGGAGTGTCGATCAGAATCAGCCCCAGCATTTT.

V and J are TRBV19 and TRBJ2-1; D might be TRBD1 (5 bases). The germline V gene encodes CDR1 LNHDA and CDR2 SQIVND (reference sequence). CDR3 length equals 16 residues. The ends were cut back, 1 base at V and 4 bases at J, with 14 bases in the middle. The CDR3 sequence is CASSIVADNKYNEQFF. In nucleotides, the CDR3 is TGTGCCAGTAGTATAGTTGCGGACAACAAATACAATGAGCAGTTCTTC.

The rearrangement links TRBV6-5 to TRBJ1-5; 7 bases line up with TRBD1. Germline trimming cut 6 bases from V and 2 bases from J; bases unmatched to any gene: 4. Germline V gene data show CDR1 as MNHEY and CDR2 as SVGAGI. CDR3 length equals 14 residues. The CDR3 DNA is TGTGCCAGCAGCATCGGGACAGGCAATCAGCCCCAGCATTTT. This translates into CASSIGTGNQPQHF.

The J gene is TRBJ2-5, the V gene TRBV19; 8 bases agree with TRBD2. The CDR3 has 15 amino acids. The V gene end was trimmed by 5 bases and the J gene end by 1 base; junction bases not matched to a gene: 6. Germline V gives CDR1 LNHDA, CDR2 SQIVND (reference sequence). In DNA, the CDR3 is TGTGCCAGTAGTGGGGCTAGCGGGTTCCAAGAGACCCAGTACTTC. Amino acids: CASSGASGFQETQYF.

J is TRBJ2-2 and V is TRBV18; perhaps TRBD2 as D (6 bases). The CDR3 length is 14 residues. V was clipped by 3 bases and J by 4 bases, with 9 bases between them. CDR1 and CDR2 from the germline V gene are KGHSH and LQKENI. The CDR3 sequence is CASSPTSFTGELFF. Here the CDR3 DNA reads TGTGCCAGCTCACCGACTAGTTTCACCGGGGAGCTGTTTTTT.

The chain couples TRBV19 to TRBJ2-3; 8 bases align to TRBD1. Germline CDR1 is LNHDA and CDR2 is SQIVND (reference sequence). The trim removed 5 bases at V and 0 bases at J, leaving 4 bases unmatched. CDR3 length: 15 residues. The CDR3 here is CASSVTGDSTDTQYF. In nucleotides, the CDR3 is TGTGCCAGTAGTGTGACAGGGGATAGCACAGATACGCAGTATTTT.

CDR3 amino acids: CASSLGGVYGYTF. CDR3 nucleotide sequence: TGTGCCAGCAGCTTAGGGGGCGTCTATGGCTACACCTTC. This chain links TRBV7-9 with TRBJ1-2; the D gene is possibly TRBD1 (5 bases). The CDR3 covers 13 residues. In germline, CDR1 is SEHNR, CDR2 FQNEAQ (reference sequence). V was shortened by 1 base and J by 4 bases, with 7 bases between the two germline ends.

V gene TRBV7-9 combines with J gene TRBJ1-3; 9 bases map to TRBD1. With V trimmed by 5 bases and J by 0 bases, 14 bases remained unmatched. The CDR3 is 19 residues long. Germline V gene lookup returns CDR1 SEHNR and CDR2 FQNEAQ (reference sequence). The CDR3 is CASSKTGGLGRNSGNTIYF. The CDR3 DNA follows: TGTGCCAGCAGCAAAACAGGGGGCTTGGGACGCAACTCTGGAAACACCATATATTTT.

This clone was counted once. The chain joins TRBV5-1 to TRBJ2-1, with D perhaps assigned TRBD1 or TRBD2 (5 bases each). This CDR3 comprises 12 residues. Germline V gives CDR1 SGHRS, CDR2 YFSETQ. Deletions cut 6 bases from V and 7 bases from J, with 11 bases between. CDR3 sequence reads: CASTEGRNEQFF. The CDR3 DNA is TGCGCCAGCACCGAGGGACGTAATGAGCAGTTCTTC.

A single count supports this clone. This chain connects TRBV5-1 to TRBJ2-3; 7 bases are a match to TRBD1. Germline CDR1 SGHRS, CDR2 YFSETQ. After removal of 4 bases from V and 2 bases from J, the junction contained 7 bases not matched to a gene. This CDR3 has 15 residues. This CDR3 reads CASSATGRDTDTQYF. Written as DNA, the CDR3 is TGCGCCAGCAGCGCGACAGGGAGAGACACAGATACGCAGTATTTT.

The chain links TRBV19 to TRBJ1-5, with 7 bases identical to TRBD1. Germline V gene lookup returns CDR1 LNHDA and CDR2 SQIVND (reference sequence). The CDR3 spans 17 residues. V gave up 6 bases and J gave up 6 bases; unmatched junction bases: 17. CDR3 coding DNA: TGTGCCAGTAGAGATCATCGTGACAGGGCGGGGAGTCAGCCCCAGCATTTT. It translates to CASRDHRDRAGSQPQHF.

The CDR3 is CASSFLKTGRGAEAFF. The CDR3, as DNA: TGTGCCAGCAGTTTCCTGAAGACAGGGAGGGGGGCTGAAGCTTTCTTT. This chain links TRBV27 with TRBJ1-1, with 7 bases matching TRBD1. With V trimmed by 3 bases and J by 6 bases, 13 bases remained unmatched. This CDR3 comprises 16 residues. The germline gives CDR1 MNHEY, CDR2 SMNVEV (reference sequence).

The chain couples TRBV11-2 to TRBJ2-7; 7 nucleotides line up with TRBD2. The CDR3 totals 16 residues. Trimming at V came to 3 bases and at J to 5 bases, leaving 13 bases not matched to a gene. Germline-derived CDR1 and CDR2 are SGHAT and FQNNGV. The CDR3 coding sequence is TGTGCCAGCAGCTTTATCGGACGACGGGGGGACCACGAGCAGTACTTC. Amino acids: CASSFIGRRGDHEQYF.

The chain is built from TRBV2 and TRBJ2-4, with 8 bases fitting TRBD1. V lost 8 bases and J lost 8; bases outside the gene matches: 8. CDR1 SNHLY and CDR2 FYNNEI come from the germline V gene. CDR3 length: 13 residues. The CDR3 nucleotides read TGTGCCAGCTCCGGCCAGGGGGCGTACATTCAGTACTTC. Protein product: CASSGQGAYIQYF. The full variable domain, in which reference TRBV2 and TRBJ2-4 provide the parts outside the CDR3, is EPEVTQTPSHQVTQMGQEVILRCVPISNHLYFYWYRQILGQKVEFLVSFYNNEISEKSEIFDDQFSVERPDGSNFTLKIRSTKLEDSAMYFCASSGQGAYIQYFGAGTRLSVL.